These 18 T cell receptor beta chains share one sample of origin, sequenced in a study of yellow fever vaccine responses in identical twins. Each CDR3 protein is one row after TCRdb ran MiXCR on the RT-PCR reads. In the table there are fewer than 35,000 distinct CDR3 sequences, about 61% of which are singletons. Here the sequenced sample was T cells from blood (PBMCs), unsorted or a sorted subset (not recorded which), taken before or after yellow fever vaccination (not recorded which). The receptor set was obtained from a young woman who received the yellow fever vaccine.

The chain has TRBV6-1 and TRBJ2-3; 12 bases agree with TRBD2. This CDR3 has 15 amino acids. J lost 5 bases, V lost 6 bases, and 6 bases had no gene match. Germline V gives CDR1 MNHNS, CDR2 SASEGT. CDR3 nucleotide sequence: TGTGCCAGCAGCAGACTAGCGGGAGCCCAAGATACGCAGTATTTT. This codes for CASSRLAGAQDTQYF.

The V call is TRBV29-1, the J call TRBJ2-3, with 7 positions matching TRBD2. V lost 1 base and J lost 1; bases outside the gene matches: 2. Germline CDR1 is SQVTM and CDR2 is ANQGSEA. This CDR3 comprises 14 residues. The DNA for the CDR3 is TGCAGCGTTGAAGGGGGGGGAGGCACAGATACGCAGTATTTT. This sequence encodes CSVEGGGGTDTQYF.

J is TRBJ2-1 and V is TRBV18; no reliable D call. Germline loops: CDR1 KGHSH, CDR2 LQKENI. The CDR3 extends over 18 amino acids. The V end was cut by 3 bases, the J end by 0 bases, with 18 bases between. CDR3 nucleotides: TGTGCCAGCTCACCCCCCCGAGGTACGGCCAGCTCCTACAATGAGCAGTTCTTC. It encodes CASSPPRGTASSYNEQFF.

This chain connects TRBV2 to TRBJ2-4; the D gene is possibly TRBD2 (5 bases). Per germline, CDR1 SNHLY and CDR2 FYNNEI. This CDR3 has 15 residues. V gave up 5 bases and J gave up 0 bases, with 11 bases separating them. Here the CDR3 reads CASSSPGIAKNIQYF. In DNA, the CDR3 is TGTGCCAGCAGTTCACCGGGGATAGCCAAAAACATTCAGTACTTC.

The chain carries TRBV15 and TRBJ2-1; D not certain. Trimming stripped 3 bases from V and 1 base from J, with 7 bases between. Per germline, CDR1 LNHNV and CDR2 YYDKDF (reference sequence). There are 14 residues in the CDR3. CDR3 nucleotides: TGTGCCACCAGCAGCCCCGGATCCTACAATGAGCAGTTCTTC. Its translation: CATSSPGSYNEQFF.

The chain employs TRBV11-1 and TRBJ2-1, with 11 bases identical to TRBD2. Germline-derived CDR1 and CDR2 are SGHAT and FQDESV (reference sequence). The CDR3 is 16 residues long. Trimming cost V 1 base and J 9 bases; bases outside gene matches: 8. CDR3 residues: CASSLGPSGRWGEQFF. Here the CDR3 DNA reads TGTGCCAGCAGCTTAGGCCCTAGCGGGAGGTGGGGTGAGCAGTTCTTC.

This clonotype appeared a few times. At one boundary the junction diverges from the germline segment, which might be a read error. The CDR3 reads CVSSQDSSGYGYTF. In DNA, the CDR3 is TGTGTCAGCAGCCAAGACAGTTCCGGCTATGGCTACACCTTC. This chain links TRBV3-1 with TRBJ1-2; TRBD1 is a possible D gene (5 bases). CDR3 length: 14 amino acids. The germline gives CDR1 LGHDT, CDR2 YNNKEL (reference sequence).

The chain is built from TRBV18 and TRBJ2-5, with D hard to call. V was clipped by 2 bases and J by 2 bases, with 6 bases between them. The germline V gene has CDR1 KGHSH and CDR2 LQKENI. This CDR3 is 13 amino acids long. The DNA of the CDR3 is TGTGCCAGCTCACCAATATGGCAAGAGACCCAGTACTTC. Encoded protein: CASSPIWQETQYF. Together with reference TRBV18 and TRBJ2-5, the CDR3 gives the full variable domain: NAGVMQNPRHLVRRRGQEARLRCSPMKGHSHVYWYRQLPEEGLKFMVYLQKENIIDESGMPKERFSAEFPKEGPSILRIQQVVRGDSAAYFCASSPIWQETQYFGPGTRLLVL.

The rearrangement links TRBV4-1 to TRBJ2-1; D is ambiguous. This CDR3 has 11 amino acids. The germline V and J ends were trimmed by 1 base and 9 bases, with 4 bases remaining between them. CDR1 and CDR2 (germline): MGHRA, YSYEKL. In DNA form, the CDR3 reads TGCGCCAGCAGCCAAGCGGGTGAGCAGTTCTTC. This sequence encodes CASSQAGEQFF.

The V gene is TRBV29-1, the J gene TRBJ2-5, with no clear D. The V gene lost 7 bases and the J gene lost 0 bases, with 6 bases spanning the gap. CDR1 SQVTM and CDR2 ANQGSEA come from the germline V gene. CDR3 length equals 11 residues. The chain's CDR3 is CSAHYQETQYF. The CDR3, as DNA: TGCAGCGCCCATTACCAAGAGACCCAGTACTTC.

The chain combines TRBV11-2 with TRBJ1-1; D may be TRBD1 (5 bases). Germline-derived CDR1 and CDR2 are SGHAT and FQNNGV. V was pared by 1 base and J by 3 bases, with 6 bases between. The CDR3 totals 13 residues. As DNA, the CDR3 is TGTGCCAGCAGCTTAGTGGGACACACTGAAGCTTTCTTT. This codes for CASSLVGHTEAFF.

Written as DNA, the CDR3 is TGTGCCAGCAGCCCATCGACAAGGGTTGGGCAATACAATGAGCAGTTCTTC. Translation gives CASSPSTRVGQYNEQFF. The chain couples TRBV9 to TRBJ2-1, with unresolved D. The V end lost 4 bases, the J end lost 4 bases, and 21 bases lay between the germline ends. This CDR3 contains 17 residues. Germline V lookup: CDR1 SGDLS, CDR2 YYNGEE.

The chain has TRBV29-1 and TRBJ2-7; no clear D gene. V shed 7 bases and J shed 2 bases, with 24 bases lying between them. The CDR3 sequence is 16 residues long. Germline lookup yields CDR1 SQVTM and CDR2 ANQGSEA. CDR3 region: CSALSPGSAEAYEQYF. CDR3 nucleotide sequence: TGCAGCGCCTTATCCCCCGGTTCCGCCGAGGCCTACGAGCAGTACTTC.

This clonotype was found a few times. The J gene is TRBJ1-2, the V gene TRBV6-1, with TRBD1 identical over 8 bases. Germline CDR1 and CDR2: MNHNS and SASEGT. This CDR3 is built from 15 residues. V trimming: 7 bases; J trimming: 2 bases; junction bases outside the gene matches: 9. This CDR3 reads CASTPQGGANYGYTF. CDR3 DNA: TGTGCCAGCACCCCACAGGGGGGGGCGAACTATGGCTACACCTTC.

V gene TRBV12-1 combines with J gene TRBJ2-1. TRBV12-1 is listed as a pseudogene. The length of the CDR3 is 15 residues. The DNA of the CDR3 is TGTGCCAGCAGCTTTCACGGCGGCTCCTACAATGAGCAGTTCTTC. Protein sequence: CASSFHGGSYNEQFF.

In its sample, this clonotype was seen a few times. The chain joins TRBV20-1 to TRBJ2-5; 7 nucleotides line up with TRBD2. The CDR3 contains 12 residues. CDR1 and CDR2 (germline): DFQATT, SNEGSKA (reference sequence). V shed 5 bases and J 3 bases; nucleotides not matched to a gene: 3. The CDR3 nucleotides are TGCAGTGCTCAAACTAGCGAAGAGACCCAGTACTTC. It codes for CSAQTSEETQYF.

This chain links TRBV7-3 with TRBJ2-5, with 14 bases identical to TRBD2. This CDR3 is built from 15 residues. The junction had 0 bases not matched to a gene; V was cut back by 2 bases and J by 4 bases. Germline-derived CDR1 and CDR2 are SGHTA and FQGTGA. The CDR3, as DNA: TGTGCCAGCAGCTTAGGACTAGCGGGAGGAGAGACCCAGTACTTC. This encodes CASSLGLAGGETQYF.

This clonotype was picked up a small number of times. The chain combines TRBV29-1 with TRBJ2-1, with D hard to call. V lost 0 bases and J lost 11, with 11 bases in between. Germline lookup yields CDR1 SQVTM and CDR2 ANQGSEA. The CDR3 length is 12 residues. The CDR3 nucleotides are TGCAGCGTTGAAGATGCTGACAACAAGCAGTTCTTC. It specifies CSVEDADNKQFF.